This TCR beta chain was found in a study of response to subunit inactivated influenza vaccine. The CDR3 loop spans 18 amino acids. The V and J ends lost 5 bases and 2 bases, in that order; junction bases with no gene match: 18. TCRdb redid the calling of the RT-PCR reads with MiXCR, one entry per CDR3 protein. The profile shows about 540,000 distinct CDR3 sequences, roughly 25% of them singletons. The table lists this clonotype with many counts. This sample was also put to use in a study of T cells expressing NK-cell markers. That paper states: For TCR beta, cDNA was produced by 5'RACE template switching with UMIs. Investigators obtained TCR beta repertoires from sorted CD3+CD56+NKG2C+, CD3+CD56+NKG2C- and CD3+CD56-NKG2C+ T cells. What restricted sorting to alpha-beta TCR T cells in several experiments was an anti-gamma-delta TCR antibody.

The chain combines TRBV12-3 or TRBV12-4 with TRBJ2-7; TRBD1 aligns across 7 bases. The sequence was collected from a man aged 50-59 years who received an inactivated influenza vaccine. The sample consisted of CD4+ T cells sorted from PBMCs, taken 12 days after vaccination. The CDR3: CASSPLDFRQGPPYEQYF. CDR3 nucleotide sequence: TGTGCCAGCAGTCCCCTAGATTTTAGACAGGGACCTCCCTACGAGCAGTACTTC.